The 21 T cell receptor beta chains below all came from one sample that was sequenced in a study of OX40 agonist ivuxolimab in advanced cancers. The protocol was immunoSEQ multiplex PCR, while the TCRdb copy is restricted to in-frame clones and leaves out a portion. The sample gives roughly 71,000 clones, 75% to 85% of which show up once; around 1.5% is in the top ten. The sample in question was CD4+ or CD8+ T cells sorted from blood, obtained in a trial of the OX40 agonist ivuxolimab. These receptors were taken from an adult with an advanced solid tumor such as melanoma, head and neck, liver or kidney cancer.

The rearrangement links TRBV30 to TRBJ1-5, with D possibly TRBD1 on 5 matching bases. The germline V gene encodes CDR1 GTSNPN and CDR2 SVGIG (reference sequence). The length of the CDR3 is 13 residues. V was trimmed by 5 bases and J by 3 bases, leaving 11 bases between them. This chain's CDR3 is CAWSPGHNQPQHF. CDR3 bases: TGTGCCTGGTCTCCCGGACACAATCAGCCCCAGCATTTT.

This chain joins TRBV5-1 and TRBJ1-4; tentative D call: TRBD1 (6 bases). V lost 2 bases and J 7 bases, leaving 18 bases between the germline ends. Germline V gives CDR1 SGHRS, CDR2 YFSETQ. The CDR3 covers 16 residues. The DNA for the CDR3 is TGCGCCAGCAGCTTCATGCCCCCCGGGGGCGGTGAAAAACTGTTTTTT. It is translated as CASSFMPPGGGEKLFF.

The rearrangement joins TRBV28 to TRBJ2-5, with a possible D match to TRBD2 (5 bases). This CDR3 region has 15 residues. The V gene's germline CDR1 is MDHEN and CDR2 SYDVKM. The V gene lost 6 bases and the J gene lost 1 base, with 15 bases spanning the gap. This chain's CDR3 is CASRPGGYTQETQYF. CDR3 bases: TGTGCCAGCAGACCCGGAGGTTACACCCAAGAGACCCAGTACTTC.

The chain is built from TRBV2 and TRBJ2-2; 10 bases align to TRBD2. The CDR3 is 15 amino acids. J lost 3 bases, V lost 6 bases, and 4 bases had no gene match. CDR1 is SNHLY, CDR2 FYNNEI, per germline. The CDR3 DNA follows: TGTGCCAGCAGGAGAGCGGGAGGGGACACCGGGGAGCTGTTTTTT. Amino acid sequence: CASRRAGGDTGELFF.

CDR3 coding DNA: TGTGCCAGTAGTATTACTAGCTCCCGTATAAGCACAGATACGCAGTATTTT. Protein: CASSITSSRISTDTQYF. The chain uses TRBV19 and TRBJ2-3; D might be TRBD2 (6 bases). This CDR3 is 17 amino acids long. In germline, CDR1 is LNHDA, CDR2 SQIVND (reference sequence). V lost 3 bases and J lost 0, with 16 bases in between.

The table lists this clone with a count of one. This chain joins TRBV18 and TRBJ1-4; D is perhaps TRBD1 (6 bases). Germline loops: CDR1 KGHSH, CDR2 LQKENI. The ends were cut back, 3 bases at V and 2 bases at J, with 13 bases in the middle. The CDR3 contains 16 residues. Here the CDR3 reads CASSPRQVSTNEKLFF. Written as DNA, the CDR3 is TGTGCCAGCTCACCCCGACAGGTATCGACTAATGAAAAACTGTTTTTT.

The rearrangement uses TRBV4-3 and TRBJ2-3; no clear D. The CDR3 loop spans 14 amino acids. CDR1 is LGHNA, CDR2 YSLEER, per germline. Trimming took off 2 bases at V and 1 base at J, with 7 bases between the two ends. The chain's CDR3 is CASSQTHRTDTQYF. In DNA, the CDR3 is TGCGCCAGCAGCCAAACTCACCGCACAGATACGCAGTATTTT.

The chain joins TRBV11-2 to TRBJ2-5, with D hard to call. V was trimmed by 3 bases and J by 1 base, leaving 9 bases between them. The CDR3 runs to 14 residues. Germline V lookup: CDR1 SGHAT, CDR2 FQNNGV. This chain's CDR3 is CASSFRRTQETQYF. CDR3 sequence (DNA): TGTGCCAGCAGCTTTCGACGGACCCAAGAGACCCAGTACTTC.

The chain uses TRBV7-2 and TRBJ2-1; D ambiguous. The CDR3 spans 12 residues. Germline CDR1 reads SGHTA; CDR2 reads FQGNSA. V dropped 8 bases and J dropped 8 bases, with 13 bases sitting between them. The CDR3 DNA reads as TGTGCCAGCCGAAGAGAGCCCTATGAGCAGTTCTTC. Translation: CASRREPYEQFF.

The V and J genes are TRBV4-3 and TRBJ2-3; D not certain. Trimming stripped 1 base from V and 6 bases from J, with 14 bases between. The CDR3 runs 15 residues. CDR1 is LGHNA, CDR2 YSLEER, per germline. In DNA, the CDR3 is TGCGCCAGCAGCCAAGCCCGTCATGTCCCGGATACGCAGTATTTT. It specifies CASSQARHVPDTQYF.

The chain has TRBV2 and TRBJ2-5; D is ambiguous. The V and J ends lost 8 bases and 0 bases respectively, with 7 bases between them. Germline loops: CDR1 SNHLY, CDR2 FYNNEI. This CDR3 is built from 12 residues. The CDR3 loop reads CASFLYQETQYF. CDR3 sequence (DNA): TGTGCCAGCTTCTTGTACCAAGAGACCCAGTACTTC.

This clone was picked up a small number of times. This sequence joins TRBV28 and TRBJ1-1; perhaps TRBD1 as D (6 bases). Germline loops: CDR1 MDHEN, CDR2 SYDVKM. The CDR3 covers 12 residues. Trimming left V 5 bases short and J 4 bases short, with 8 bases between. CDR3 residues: CASSTGSTEAFF. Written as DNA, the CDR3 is TGTGCCAGCAGTACAGGGAGCACTGAAGCTTTCTTT.

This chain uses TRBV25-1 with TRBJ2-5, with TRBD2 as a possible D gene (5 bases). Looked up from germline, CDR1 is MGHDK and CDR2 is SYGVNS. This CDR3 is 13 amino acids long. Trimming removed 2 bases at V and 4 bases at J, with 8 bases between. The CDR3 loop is CASSEVEAETQYF. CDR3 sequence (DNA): TGTGCCAGCAGTGAAGTGGAGGCAGAGACCCAGTACTTC.

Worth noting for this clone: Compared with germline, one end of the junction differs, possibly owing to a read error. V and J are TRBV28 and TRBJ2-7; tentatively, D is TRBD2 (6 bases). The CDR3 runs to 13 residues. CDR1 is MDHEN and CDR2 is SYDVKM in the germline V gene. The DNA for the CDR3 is TGTGCCACCATTGACGGAGACCTCCAGCGGGCCACCTTC. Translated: CATIDGDLQRATF.

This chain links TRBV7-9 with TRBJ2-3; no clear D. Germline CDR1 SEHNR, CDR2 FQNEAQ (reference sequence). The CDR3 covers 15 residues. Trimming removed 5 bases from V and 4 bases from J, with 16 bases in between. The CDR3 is CASSPGWLPPDTQYF. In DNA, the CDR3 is TGTGCCAGCAGCCCAGGATGGCTCCCGCCAGATACGCAGTATTTT. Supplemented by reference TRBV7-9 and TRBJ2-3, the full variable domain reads DTGVSQNPRHKITKRGQNVTFRCDPISEHNRLYWYRQTLGQGPEFLTYFQNEAQLEKSRLLSDRFSAERPKGSFSTLEIQRTEQGDSAMYLCASSPGWLPPDTQYFGPGTRLTVL.

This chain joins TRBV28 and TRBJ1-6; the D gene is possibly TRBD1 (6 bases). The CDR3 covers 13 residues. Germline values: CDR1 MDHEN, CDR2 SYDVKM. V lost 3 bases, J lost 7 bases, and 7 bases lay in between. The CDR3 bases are TGTGCCAGCAGTTTGGGGGGCAATTCACCCCTCCACTTT. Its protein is CASSLGGNSPLHF.

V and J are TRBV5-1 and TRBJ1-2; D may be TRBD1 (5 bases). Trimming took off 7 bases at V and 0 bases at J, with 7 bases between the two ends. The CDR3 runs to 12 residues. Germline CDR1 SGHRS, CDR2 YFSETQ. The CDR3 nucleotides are TGCGCCAGCCGGGGGGCTAACTATGGCTACACCTTC. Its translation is CASRGANYGYTF.

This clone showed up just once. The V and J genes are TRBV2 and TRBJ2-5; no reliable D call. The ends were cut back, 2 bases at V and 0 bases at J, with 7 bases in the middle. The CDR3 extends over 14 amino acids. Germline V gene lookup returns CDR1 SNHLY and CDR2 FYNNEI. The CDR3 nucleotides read TGTGCCAGCAGTGAAAGCCAGAACCAAGAGACCCAGTACTTC. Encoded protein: CASSESQNQETQYF.

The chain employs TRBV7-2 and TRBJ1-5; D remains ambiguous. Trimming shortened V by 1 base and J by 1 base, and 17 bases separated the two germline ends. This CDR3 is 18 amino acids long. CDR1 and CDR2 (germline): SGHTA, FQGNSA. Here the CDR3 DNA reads TGTGCCAGCAGCTTAGTTGAAGCAGGTAGGACGAGCAATCAGCCCCAGCATTTT. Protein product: CASSLVEAGRTSNQPQHF.

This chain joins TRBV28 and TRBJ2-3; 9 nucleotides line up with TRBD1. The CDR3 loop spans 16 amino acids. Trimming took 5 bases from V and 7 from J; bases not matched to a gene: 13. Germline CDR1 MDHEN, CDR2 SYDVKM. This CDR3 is CASSTPGQGSPNTQYF. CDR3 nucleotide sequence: TGTGCCAGCAGTACCCCGGGACAGGGCTCCCCTAATACGCAGTATTTT. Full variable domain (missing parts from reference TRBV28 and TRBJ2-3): DVKVTQSSRYLVKRTGEKVFLECVQDMDHENMFWYRQDPGLGLRLIYFSYDVKMKEKGDIPEGYSVSREKKERFSLILESASTNQTSMYLCASSTPGQGSPNTQYFGPGTRLTVL.

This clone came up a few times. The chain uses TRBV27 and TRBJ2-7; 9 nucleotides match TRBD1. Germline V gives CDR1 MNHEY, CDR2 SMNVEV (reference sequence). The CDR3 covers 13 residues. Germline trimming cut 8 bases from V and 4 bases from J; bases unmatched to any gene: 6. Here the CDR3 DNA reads TGTGCCAGCGGGGACAGGGTGAGGTACGAGCAGTACTTC. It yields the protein CASGDRVRYEQYF.